The subject of this entry is one TCR beta chain. The entry originates in a study of T cell responses to AZD1222 COVID-19 vaccine. This CDR3 has 18 amino acids. Germline V CDR1 and CDR2: SGHVS, FQNEAQ. After removal of 5 bases from V and 0 bases from J, the junction contained 10 bases not matched to a gene. Clones were read by immunoSEQ multiplex PCR, and TCRdb kept only the in-frame ones, dropping some. The sample contains about 120,000 clones, 90% to 95% of which appear only once. This sequence joins TRBV7-8 and TRBJ2-6, with 7 positions matching TRBD1. Source: peripheral blood, taken 28 days after the second AZD1222 dose. This clonotype was sampled from an adult who received the AZD1222 COVID-19 vaccine. This CDR3 reads CASSPGQLPNSGANVLTF. CDR3 sequence (DNA): TGTGCCAGCAGCCCGGGACAGTTACCCAACTCTGGGGCCAACGTCCTGACTTTC.